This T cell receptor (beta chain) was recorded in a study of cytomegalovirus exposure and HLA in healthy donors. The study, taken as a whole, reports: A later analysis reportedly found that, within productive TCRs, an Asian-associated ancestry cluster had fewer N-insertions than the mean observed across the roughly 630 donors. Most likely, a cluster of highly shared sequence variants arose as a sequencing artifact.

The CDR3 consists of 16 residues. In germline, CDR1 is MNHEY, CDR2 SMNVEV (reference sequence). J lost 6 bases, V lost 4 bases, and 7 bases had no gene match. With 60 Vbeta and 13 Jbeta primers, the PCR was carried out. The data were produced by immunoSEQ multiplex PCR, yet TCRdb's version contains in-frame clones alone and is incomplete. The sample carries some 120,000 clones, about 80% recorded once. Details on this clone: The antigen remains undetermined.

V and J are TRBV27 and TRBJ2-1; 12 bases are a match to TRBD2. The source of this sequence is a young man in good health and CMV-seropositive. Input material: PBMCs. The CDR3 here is CASSSPSGGDINEQFF. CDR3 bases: TGTGCCAGCAGTTCTCCTAGCGGGGGGGACATCAATGAGCAGTTCTTC.